These 14 T cell receptor beta chains originate from one sample sequenced in a study of shared clonotypes between healthy human individuals (dated by TCRdb to the early 2020s). The protocol used for the library was the immunoSEQ multiplex PCR assay. TCRdb's version of the immuneACCESS table is confined to in-frame rearrangements and falls short of the full clone set. An unresolved V gene accounts for under half of the shortfall where checked; the remainder is of unknown origin. Across this sample there are hundreds of thousands of clones, with about 80% seen only once. The top ten constitute under 2% of the sample. Material: memory CD4+ T cells sorted from blood. This specimen's cell subset or site label, interpreted: CD45RA-negative fraction. These receptors were collected from a woman younger than 45 in good health.

V is TRBV5-4 and J is TRBJ2-3; D perhaps matches TRBD2 (6 bases). CDR1 is SGHNT and CDR2 is YYREEE in the germline V gene (reference sequence). The CDR3 extends over 15 amino acids. V gave up 2 bases and J gave up 2 bases, with 12 bases separating them. Written as DNA, the CDR3 is TGTGCCAGCAGCTTAAATAGCGGATTCACAGATACGCAGTATTTT. Translation gives CASSLNSGFTDTQYF. The full variable domain, with the rest looked up from reference TRBV5-4 and TRBJ2-3, is ETGVTQSPTHLIKTRGQQVTLRCSSQSGHNTVSWYQQALGQGPQFIFQYYREEENGRGNFPPRFSGLQFPNYSSELNVNALELDDSALYLCASSLNSGFTDTQYFGPGTRLTVL.

This clone was seen a handful of times. CDR3 protein: CASSRTGNYEQYF. CDR3 DNA sequence: TGTGCCAGCAGTCGGACAGGGAACTACGAGCAGTACTTC. The chain joins TRBV6-5 to TRBJ2-7, with TRBD1 identical over 8 bases. Per the germline V gene, CDR1 is MNHEY and CDR2 is SVGAGI. With 5 bases clipped from V and 3 bases from J, the junction kept 3 bases outside the gene matches. The CDR3 is 13 amino acids.

This clone was found a few times. Other DNA sequences in this sample translate to the same CDR3. The rearrangement joins TRBV10-2 to TRBJ2-2; 8 nucleotides align to TRBD2. The length of the CDR3 is 15 residues. The germline V gene has CDR1 WSHSY and CDR2 SAAADI. J lost 4 bases, V lost 6 bases, and 7 bases had no gene match. The CDR3 nucleotides read TGCGCCAGCAGGGATTCCGGACTAGCCACCGGGGAGCTGTTTTTT. Translating it yields CASRDSGLATGELFF.

The gene calls are TRBV4-1 and TRBJ2-7, with 9 nucleotides matching TRBD1. The CDR3 runs to 16 residues. The ends lost 1 base at V and 4 bases at J; junction bases unmatched: 8. The V gene's germline CDR1 is MGHRA and CDR2 YSYEKL. CDR3 bases: TGCGCCAGCAGCCAAGTTCTCGGGACAGGGCCTTACGAGCAGTACTTC. Residues: CASSQVLGTGPYEQYF.

The chain combines TRBV7-9 with TRBJ2-2; no firm D call. CDR1 and CDR2 from the germline V gene are SEHNR and FQNEAQ (reference sequence). The CDR3 is 14 amino acids. The V gene lost 3 bases and the J gene lost 5 bases, with 10 bases spanning the gap. CDR3 loop: CASSFPLRTGELFF. Here the CDR3 DNA reads TGTGCCAGCAGCTTTCCCCTAAGAACCGGGGAGCTGTTTTTT.

CDR3 bases: TGTGCCAGCAGCTTAGAGGGCGGTAGCACAGATACGCAGTATTTT. It is translated as CASSLEGGSTDTQYF. The chain carries TRBV13 and TRBJ2-3, with no clear D. This CDR3 comprises 15 residues. V lost 1 base, J lost 0 bases, and 8 bases lay in between. Germline-derived CDR1 and CDR2 are PRHDT and FYEKMQ (reference sequence).

A word on this clone: At the DNA level, this CDR3 is encoded by other sequences in the same sample as well. The chain uses TRBV7-2 and TRBJ1-5, with 7 positions matching TRBD1. The CDR3 consists of 15 residues. The germline gives CDR1 SGHTA, CDR2 FQGNSA. The V gene end was trimmed by 5 bases and the J gene end by 1 base; junction bases not matched to a gene: 5. CDR3 sequence: CASSLKTGSNQPQHF. CDR3 DNA sequence: TGTGCCAGCAGCCTAAAGACAGGGAGCAATCAGCCCCAGCATTTT.

The chain carries TRBV2 and TRBJ2-1; the match to TRBD1 covers 8 bases. V lost 6 bases and J lost 6; bases outside the gene matches: 13. Germline loops: CDR1 SNHLY, CDR2 FYNNEI. CDR3 length: 16 amino acids. CDR3 in DNA: TGTGCCAGCAGCGTCATCGCGGCAGGGGGCATCAATGAGCAGTTCTTC. Translation gives CASSVIAAGGINEQFF.

This clone was counted between two and nine times. The rearrangement links TRBV6-5 to TRBJ1-5; 7 bases fit TRBD1. The CDR3 is made up of 13 amino acids. From germline, CDR1 is MNHEY and CDR2 SVGAGI. Trimming cost V 6 bases and J 5 bases; bases outside gene matches: 4. Here the CDR3 DNA reads TGTGCCAGCAGCGGACAGGCTCATCAGCCCCAGCATTTT. It yields the protein CASSGQAHQPQHF.

The J gene is TRBJ1-1, the V gene TRBV7-2; D unresolved. The length of the CDR3 is 15 residues. V was trimmed by 5 bases and J by 0 bases, leaving 13 bases between them. Germline CDR1 reads SGHTA; CDR2 reads FQGNSA. The CDR3 sequence: CASSRRPWVNTEAFF. CDR3 nucleotide sequence: TGTGCCAGCAGCCGTAGACCGTGGGTGAACACTGAAGCTTTCTTT.

The chain uses TRBV2 and TRBJ2-3; TRBD2 matches at 11 bases. Looked up from germline, CDR1 is SNHLY and CDR2 is FYNNEI. The trim removed 4 bases at V and 1 base at J, leaving 10 bases unmatched. The CDR3 is 18 amino acids. The CDR3 here is CASSVWASGRPGTDTQYF. The CDR3 DNA is TGTGCCAGCAGTGTTTGGGCTAGCGGGAGGCCAGGCACAGATACGCAGTATTTT.

The chain has TRBV28 and TRBJ1-2; D remains unclear. Between the trimmed V and J ends, which lost 6 bases and 1 base, there was a span of 15 bases. The CDR3 totals 15 residues. Germline CDR1 and CDR2: MDHEN and SYDVKM. The DNA of the CDR3 is TGTGCCAGCAGCCCCTACAGCGTTCGTAACTATGGCTACACCTTC. Protein sequence: CASSPYSVRNYGYTF.

V and J are TRBV7-2 and TRBJ2-3; TRBD2 aligns across 10 bases. Germline CDR1 and CDR2: SGHTA and FQGNSA. CDR3 length equals 15 residues. The V and J ends lost 1 base and 8 bases, in that order; junction bases with no gene match: 6. The DNA for the CDR3 is TGTGCCAGCAGCTTAGGGTCTAGCGGGAGCGTTACGCAGTATTTT. The encoded protein is CASSLGSSGSVTQYF.

The V call is TRBV19, the J call TRBJ2-2; no firm D call. With 0 bases removed from V and 4 bases from J, the gap between germline ends came to 15 bases. Germline-derived CDR1 and CDR2 are LNHDA and SQIVND (reference sequence). CDR3 length: 17 amino acids. CDR3 DNA sequence: TGTGCCAGTAGTATAGAGGCTAGGGCCGTGGGCACCGGGGAGCTGTTTTTT. Translating gives CASSIEARAVGTGELFF.